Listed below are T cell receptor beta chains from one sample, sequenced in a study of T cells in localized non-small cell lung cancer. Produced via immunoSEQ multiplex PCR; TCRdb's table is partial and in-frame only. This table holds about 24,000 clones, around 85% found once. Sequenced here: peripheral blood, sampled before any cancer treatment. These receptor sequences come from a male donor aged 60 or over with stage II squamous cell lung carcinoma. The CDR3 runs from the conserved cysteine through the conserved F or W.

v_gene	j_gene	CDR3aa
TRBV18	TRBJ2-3	CASSPTSVSTDTQYF
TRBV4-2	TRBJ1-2	CASSQEPQGDYGYTF
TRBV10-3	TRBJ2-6	CAISTQGASGANVLTF
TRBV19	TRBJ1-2	CASIAQGAYYGYTF
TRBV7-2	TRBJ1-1	CASSSYRGLGTEAFF
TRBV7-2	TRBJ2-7	CASSLVWGEQYF
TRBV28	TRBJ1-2	CASSLPGTGGSATSF
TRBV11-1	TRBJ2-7	CASSPAGTGNSYEQYF
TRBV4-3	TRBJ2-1	CASSHTAGTGQFF
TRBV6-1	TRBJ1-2	CASTPSGQGEGYTF
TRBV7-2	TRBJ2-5	CASSLSSGMETQYF
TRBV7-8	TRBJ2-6	CASSPSGANVLTF
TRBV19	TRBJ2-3	CASTAGATDTQYF
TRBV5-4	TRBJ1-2	CASSRDRGRYGYTF
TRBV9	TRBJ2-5	CASSVGEGETQYF
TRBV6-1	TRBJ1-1	CASTFVEAFF
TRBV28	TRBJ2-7	CASSPLQAGQYF
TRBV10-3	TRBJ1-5	CAISESPPEPQHF
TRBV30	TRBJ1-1	CAWNDGNTEAFF
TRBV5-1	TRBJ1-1	CASSFTRQGGEAFF
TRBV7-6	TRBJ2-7	CASSASSSYEQYF
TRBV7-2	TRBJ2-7	CASSGGLSGYEQYF
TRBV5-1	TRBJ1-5	CASSLESRENQPQHF
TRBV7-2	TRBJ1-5	CASSTGARGNQPQHF
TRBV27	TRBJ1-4	CASSRTGPNEKLFF
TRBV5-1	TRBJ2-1	CASSLGGSSYNEQFF
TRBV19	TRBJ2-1	CASRLAGHGEQFF
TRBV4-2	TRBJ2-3	CASSQEIGSTDTQYF
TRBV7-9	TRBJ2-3	CASSLVSGTSGTQYF
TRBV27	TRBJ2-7	CASSSTSLAGEYEQYF
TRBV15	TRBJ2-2	CATSREPVTGELFF
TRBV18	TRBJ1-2	CASSPDRNGYTF
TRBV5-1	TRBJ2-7	CASSGTGGSVEQYF
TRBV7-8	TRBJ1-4	CASSSRDRDEKLFF
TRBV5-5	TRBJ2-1	CASSPTGTSINEQFF
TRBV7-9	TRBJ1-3	CASSPYPSISGNTIYF
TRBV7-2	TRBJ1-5	CASSFSTGGPSNQPQHF
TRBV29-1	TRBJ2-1	CSVHGTESYNEQFF
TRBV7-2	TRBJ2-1	CASSSELYNEQFF
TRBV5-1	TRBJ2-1	CASSWMGLAAADEQFF
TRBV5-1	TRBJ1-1	CASSPGDRGRDEAFF
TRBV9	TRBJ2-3	CASSVVGGEGTDTQYF
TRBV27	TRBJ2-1	CASSRDRGTDNEQFF
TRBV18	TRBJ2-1	CASSPRLDRGNEQFF